The 22 T cell receptor beta chains given below trace back to one sample, sequenced in a study of blood T cell repertoires in COVID-19. Profiling relied on immunoSEQ multiplex PCR, and the TCRdb table lists in-frame clones only, not all of them. In the table there are around 41,000 clones, roughly 87% of which are singletons. The sample was peripheral blood. These receptor sequences come from a woman of 80 years or more with active COVID-19.

V and J are TRBV7-2 and TRBJ2-5; 11 bases agree with TRBD1. The V gene's germline CDR1 is SGHTA and CDR2 FQGNSA. After removal of 3 bases from V and 5 bases from J, the junction contained 8 bases not matched to a gene. The CDR3 is 16 amino acids. As DNA, the CDR3 is TGTGCCAGCAGCTTGGGCAGCGGGACAGGGGGGGAGACCCAGTACTTC. Translation: CASSLGSGTGGETQYF.

V and J are TRBV6-5 and TRBJ2-3; D might be TRBD2 (6 bases). V lost 0 bases and J lost 4, with 8 bases in between. The CDR3 runs 14 residues. The germline V gene encodes CDR1 MNHEY and CDR2 SVGAGI. The CDR3 protein is CASSYSRGPDTQYF. CDR3 in DNA: TGTGCCAGCAGTTACTCGCGGGGCCCAGATACGCAGTATTTT.

The chain joins TRBV18 to TRBJ2-3, with D hard to call. V shed 3 bases and J shed 4 bases, with 5 bases lying between them. Germline loops: CDR1 KGHSH, CDR2 LQKENI. The CDR3 is 12 residues long. CDR3 in amino acids: CASSPFADTQYF. CDR3 nucleotide sequence: TGTGCCAGCTCACCTTTCGCAGATACGCAGTATTTT.

This chain joins TRBV7-2 and TRBJ2-3; 11 bases fit TRBD2. The CDR3 is made up of 16 amino acids. CDR1 is SGHTA, CDR2 FQGNSA, per germline. V lost 5 bases to trimming and J lost 5 bases; unmatched junction nucleotides: 9. The CDR3 DNA reads TGTGCCAGCAGCCAGAATAGCGGGGGGGCCGGAGATACGCAGTATTTT. Protein product: CASSQNSGGAGDTQYF. Looking up the rest from reference TRBV7-2 and TRBJ2-3 gives the full variable domain: GAGVSQSPSNKVTEKGKDVELRCDPISGHTALYWYRQSLGQGLEFLIYFQGNSAPDKSGLPSDRFSAERTGGSVSTLTIQRTQQEDSAVYLCASSQNSGGAGDTQYFGPGTRLTVL.

CDR3 loop: CASGFYGQGATEAFF. CDR3 nucleotide sequence: TGTGCTAGTGGTTTCTACGGACAGGGGGCCACTGAAGCTTTCTTT. The rearrangement links TRBV12-5 to TRBJ1-1; 11 nucleotides agree with TRBD1. V trimming: 3 bases; J trimming: 4 bases; junction bases outside the gene matches: 4. CDR1 and CDR2 (germline): LGHNT, FRNRAP. This CDR3 is 15 amino acids long.

V is TRBV19 and J is TRBJ1-3; perhaps TRBD1 as D (5 bases). Germline CDR1 and CDR2: LNHDA and SQIVND (reference sequence). This CDR3 region has 16 residues. V gave up 5 bases and J gave up 2 bases, with 16 bases separating them. The CDR3 spells CASSPPWGQAGNTIYF. DNA of the CDR3: TGTGCCAGTAGTCCCCCCTGGGGCCAGGCTGGAAACACCATATATTTT.

V usage is TRBV5-1 and J usage is TRBJ2-2, with a possible D match to TRBD2 (6 bases). This CDR3 has 16 residues. CDR1 is SGHRS and CDR2 is YFSETQ in the germline V gene. V lost 2 bases and J 2 bases, leaving 13 bases between the germline ends. CDR3 sequence reads: CASSLGQGGNTGELFF. The CDR3, as DNA: TGCGCCAGCAGCTTAGGGCAGGGAGGAAACACCGGGGAGCTGTTTTTT.

This clone was detected only once. The V gene is TRBV19, the J gene TRBJ1-1, with D uncertain. This CDR3 contains 14 residues. Germline lookup yields CDR1 LNHDA and CDR2 SQIVND (reference sequence). The V and J ends lost 5 bases and 3 bases respectively, with 13 bases between them. The CDR3 DNA sequence: TGTGCCAGTAGTTGGTCCCATCGAGACACTGAAGCTTTCTTT. It translates to CASSWSHRDTEAFF.

The chain employs TRBV5-1 and TRBJ1-1; 7 positions match TRBD1. The CDR3 runs 16 residues. Per germline, CDR1 SGHRS and CDR2 YFSETQ. The J segment lost 3 bases and the V segment lost 4 bases, leaving 12 bases of the junction unmatched. The CDR3 loop is CASSPYLQGQDTEAFF. In nucleotides, the CDR3 is TGCGCCAGCAGCCCATACCTACAGGGGCAGGACACTGAAGCTTTCTTT.

The V gene is TRBV12-3 or TRBV12-4, the J gene TRBJ2-3; 7 positions agree with TRBD1. This CDR3 has 12 residues. J was trimmed by 13 bases and V by 8 bases; bases with no gene match: 12. The CDR3, as DNA: TGTGCCAGCGCTTCCCGTAGGGACAGTGAGTATTTT. It is translated as CASASRRDSEYF.

The chain combines TRBV6-1 with TRBJ1-6; D unclear. Deletions cut 2 bases from V and 15 bases from J, with 14 bases between. The CDR3 runs 13 residues. Germline V gene data show CDR1 as MNHNS and CDR2 as SASEGT. The CDR3 sequence: CASSELGRRRLHF. DNA of the CDR3: TGTGCCAGCAGTGAATTGGGCCGAAGGCGCCTCCACTTT.

The chain employs TRBV30 and TRBJ2-7; no firm D call. The germline V gene has CDR1 GTSNPN and CDR2 SVGIG (reference sequence). The CDR3 has 11 residues. Trimming removed 2 bases from V and 3 bases from J, with 5 bases in between. The CDR3 loop reads CAWSPSYEQYF. The CDR3, as DNA: TGTGCCTGGAGTCCGAGCTACGAGCAGTACTTC.

The chain combines TRBV29-1 with TRBJ1-1, with a tentative D call TRBD1 (5 bases). With 4 bases removed from V and 5 bases from J, the gap between germline ends came to 11 bases. The CDR3 is 12 amino acids. Germline assignment: CDR1 SQVTM and CDR2 ANQGSEA. The CDR3 loop reads CSVVPRGTEAFF. Here the CDR3 DNA reads TGCAGCGTTGTCCCCCGGGGGACTGAAGCTTTCTTT.

The chain joins TRBV10-3 to TRBJ2-3; 8 bases map to TRBD2. Trimming at V came to 6 bases and at J to 1 base, leaving 6 bases not matched to a gene. This CDR3 region has 15 residues. From germline, CDR1 is ENHRY and CDR2 SYGVKD. CDR3 coding DNA: TGTGCCATCAGGACTAGCGACGTGGGCACAGATACGCAGTATTTT. Translating it yields CAIRTSDVGTDTQYF.

This sequence joins TRBV2 and TRBJ1-1; no clear D. Germline lookup yields CDR1 SNHLY and CDR2 FYNNEI. Deletions cut 5 bases from V and 6 bases from J, with 10 bases between. This CDR3 spans 12 amino acids. CDR3 residues: CASSSGKAEAFF. In DNA, the CDR3 is TGTGCCAGCAGTTCCGGGAAAGCTGAAGCTTTCTTT.

This chain joins TRBV7-8 and TRBJ2-5, with a possible D match to TRBD1 (6 bases). CDR3 size: 13 residues. Trimming left V 5 bases short and J 4 bases short, with 11 bases between. CDR1 is SGHVS, CDR2 FQNEAQ, per germline. The CDR3: CASSRSGVETQYF. Here the CDR3 DNA reads TGTGCCAGCAGCCGCTCAGGGGTAGAGACCCAGTACTTC.

V and J are TRBV4-3 and TRBJ2-2, with TRBD2 matching 10 bases. From germline, CDR1 is LGHNA and CDR2 YSLEER. CDR3 length equals 16 residues. The V gene end was trimmed by 4 bases and the J gene end by 7 bases; junction bases not matched to a gene: 9. CDR3 protein: CASSRWSGGAGGELFF. CDR3 DNA: TGCGCCAGCAGCCGGTGGAGCGGGGGGGCAGGCGGGGAGCTGTTTTTT.

The rearrangement uses TRBV27 and TRBJ1-4; D possibly corresponds to TRBD1 (5 bases). The CDR3 is made up of 14 amino acids. Per germline, CDR1 MNHEY and CDR2 SMNVEV (reference sequence). Trimming shortened V by 8 bases and J by 8 bases, and 18 bases separated the two germline ends. The CDR3: CASGGGARFEKLFF. The CDR3 DNA is TGTGCCAGCGGGGGAGGGGCAAGGTTCGAAAAACTGTTTTTT.

The chain uses TRBV5-1 and TRBJ2-3; 10 nucleotides agree with TRBD2. Germline-derived CDR1 and CDR2 are SGHRS and YFSETQ. This CDR3 comprises 17 residues. V lost 3 bases and J lost 2; bases outside the gene matches: 9. Here the CDR3 reads CASSWSVSGGNTDTQYF. The DNA of the CDR3 is TGCGCCAGCAGCTGGTCCGTTAGCGGGGGGAACACAGATACGCAGTATTTT.

V and J are TRBV18 and TRBJ1-1; 10 bases align to TRBD1. The J segment lost 1 base and the V segment lost 3 bases, leaving 5 bases of the junction unmatched. The germline V gene has CDR1 KGHSH and CDR2 LQKENI. This CDR3 is 16 amino acids long. Here the CDR3 reads CASSPQGQGKNTEAFF. For the CDR3, the DNA is TGTGCCAGCTCACCCCAGGGACAGGGGAAGAACACTGAAGCTTTCTTT.

This clone was seen only a few times. J is TRBJ1-6 and V is TRBV20-1; 7 bases are shared with TRBD1. J was trimmed by 5 bases and V by 6 bases; bases with no gene match: 13. The V gene's germline CDR1 is DFQATT and CDR2 SNEGSKA (reference sequence). The CDR3 is 16 residues long. Here the CDR3 DNA reads TGCAGTGCCAGTCATGCGACAGGGACAGATAATTCACCCCTCCACTTT. Encoded protein: CSASHATGTDNSPLHF.

This sequence joins TRBV5-1 and TRBJ1-4; 7 bases fit TRBD1. Germline loops: CDR1 SGHRS, CDR2 YFSETQ. This CDR3 contains 14 residues. V lost 4 bases, J lost 8 bases, and 8 bases stayed unmatched. The CDR3 sequence is CASSTNRGREKLFF. DNA of the CDR3: TGCGCCAGCAGCACGAACAGGGGTCGCGAAAAACTGTTTTTT.